The 8 T cell receptor beta chains below come from one sample, sequenced in a study of T cells in localized non-small cell lung cancer. The assay was immunoSEQ multiplex PCR, and TCRdb's table has in-frame clones only and misses some. The sample has under 65,000 clones, about 83% seen once. Specimen: peripheral blood, collected before any cancer treatment. The receptors shown here come from a female donor at least 60 years old with stage II squamous cell lung carcinoma.

The V gene is TRBV18, the J gene TRBJ2-1; TRBD2 agrees at 13 bases. The CDR3 runs 14 residues. With 3 bases clipped from V and 10 bases from J, the junction kept 3 bases outside the gene matches. Germline-derived CDR1 and CDR2 are KGHSH and LQKENI. Here the CDR3 reads CASSPEGLAGEQFF. CDR3 sequence (DNA): TGTGCCAGCTCACCTGAGGGACTAGCGGGGGAGCAGTTCTTC.

This clone has a count of ten or more. The chain has TRBV30 and TRBJ2-4; D not certain. Trimming removed 4 bases at V and 6 bases at J, with 10 bases between. There are 12 residues in the CDR3. Per germline, CDR1 GTSNPN and CDR2 SVGIG (reference sequence). The CDR3 sequence: CAWKGSPNIQYF. Written as DNA, the CDR3 is TGTGCCTGGAAAGGCTCCCCAAACATTCAGTACTTC.

The genes are TRBV9 and TRBJ2-7; TRBD1 might be the D (6 bases). CDR1 and CDR2 from the germline V gene are SGDLS and YYNGEE. Trimming shortened V by 4 bases and J by 4 bases, and 15 bases separated the two germline ends. This CDR3 has 14 amino acids. The CDR3 protein is CASSPQGQWYEQYF. The CDR3 nucleotides are TGTGCCAGCAGCCCCCAGGGACAATGGTACGAGCAGTACTTC. Full variable domain (missing parts from reference TRBV9 and TRBJ2-7): DSGVTQTPKHLITATGQRVTLRCSPRSGDLSVYWYQQSLDQGLQFLIQYYNGEERAKGNILERFSAQQFPDLHSELNLSSLELGDSALYFCASSPQGQWYEQYFGPGTRLTVT.

The chain couples TRBV5-4 to TRBJ2-1; D not certain. Germline values: CDR1 SGHNT, CDR2 YYREEE (reference sequence). The ends were cut back, 2 bases at V and 5 bases at J, with 8 bases in the middle. CDR3 length: 13 amino acids. In DNA form, the CDR3 reads TGTGCCAGCAGCTTCAGTGGCCACAATGAGCAGTTCTTC. It translates to CASSFSGHNEQFF.

The CDR3 DNA follows: TGTGCCATCAGTGACCGACAGGGGAGCCTTCGAACCGGGGAGCTGTTTTTT. It codes for CAISDRQGSLRTGELFF. J is TRBJ2-2 and V is TRBV10-3; 8 positions agree with TRBD1. CDR3 size: 17 residues. The V gene end was trimmed by 3 bases and the J gene end by 5 bases; junction bases not matched to a gene: 11. Per the germline V gene, CDR1 is ENHRY and CDR2 is SYGVKD.

This clone has a handful of counts. V is TRBV5-5 and J is TRBJ1-5, with D tentatively TRBD1 (5 bases). The CDR3 loop spans 16 amino acids. V lost 0 bases and J 5 bases, leaving 15 bases between the germline ends. The germline V gene encodes CDR1 SGHKS and CDR2 YYEKEE (reference sequence). The CDR3, as DNA: TGTGCCAGCAGCTTGGCGGGGTTAAGGGGTGATCAGCCCCAGCATTTT. Protein: CASSLAGLRGDQPQHF. Full variable domain (remainder filled in from reference TRBV5-5 and TRBJ1-5): DAGVTQSPTHLIKTRGQQVTLRCSPISGHKSVSWYQQVLGQGPQFIFQYYEKEERGRGNFPDRFSARQFPNYSSELNVNALLLGDSALYLCASSLAGLRGDQPQHFGDGTRLSIL.

The V and J genes are TRBV18 and TRBJ1-5; D might be TRBD1 (5 bases). Between the trimmed V and J ends, which lost 1 base and 2 bases, there was a span of 15 bases. Germline CDR1 is KGHSH and CDR2 is LQKENI. This CDR3 region has 17 residues. CDR3 coding DNA: TGTGCCAGCTCACCACTGGGCGGGGGAGGGGGCAATCAGCCCCAGCATTTT. Translated, it gives CASSPLGGGGGNQPQHF. The full variable domain, in which reference TRBV18 and TRBJ1-5 provide the parts outside the CDR3, is NAGVMQNPRHLVRRRGQEARLRCSPMKGHSHVYWYRQLPEEGLKFMVYLQKENIIDESGMPKERFSAEFPKEGPSILRIQQVVRGDSAAYFCASSPLGGGGGNQPQHFGDGTRLSIL.

CDR3 coding DNA: TGTGCCAGCAGGGTTAGCGGGTATAGCTACAATGAGCAGTTCTTC. It translates to CASRVSGYSYNEQFF. The rearrangement links TRBV4-2 to TRBJ2-1, with 7 positions matching TRBD2. The germline V gene has CDR1 LGHNA and CDR2 YNFKEQ. V was clipped by 6 bases and J by 3 bases; unmatched bases: 8. This CDR3 contains 15 residues.